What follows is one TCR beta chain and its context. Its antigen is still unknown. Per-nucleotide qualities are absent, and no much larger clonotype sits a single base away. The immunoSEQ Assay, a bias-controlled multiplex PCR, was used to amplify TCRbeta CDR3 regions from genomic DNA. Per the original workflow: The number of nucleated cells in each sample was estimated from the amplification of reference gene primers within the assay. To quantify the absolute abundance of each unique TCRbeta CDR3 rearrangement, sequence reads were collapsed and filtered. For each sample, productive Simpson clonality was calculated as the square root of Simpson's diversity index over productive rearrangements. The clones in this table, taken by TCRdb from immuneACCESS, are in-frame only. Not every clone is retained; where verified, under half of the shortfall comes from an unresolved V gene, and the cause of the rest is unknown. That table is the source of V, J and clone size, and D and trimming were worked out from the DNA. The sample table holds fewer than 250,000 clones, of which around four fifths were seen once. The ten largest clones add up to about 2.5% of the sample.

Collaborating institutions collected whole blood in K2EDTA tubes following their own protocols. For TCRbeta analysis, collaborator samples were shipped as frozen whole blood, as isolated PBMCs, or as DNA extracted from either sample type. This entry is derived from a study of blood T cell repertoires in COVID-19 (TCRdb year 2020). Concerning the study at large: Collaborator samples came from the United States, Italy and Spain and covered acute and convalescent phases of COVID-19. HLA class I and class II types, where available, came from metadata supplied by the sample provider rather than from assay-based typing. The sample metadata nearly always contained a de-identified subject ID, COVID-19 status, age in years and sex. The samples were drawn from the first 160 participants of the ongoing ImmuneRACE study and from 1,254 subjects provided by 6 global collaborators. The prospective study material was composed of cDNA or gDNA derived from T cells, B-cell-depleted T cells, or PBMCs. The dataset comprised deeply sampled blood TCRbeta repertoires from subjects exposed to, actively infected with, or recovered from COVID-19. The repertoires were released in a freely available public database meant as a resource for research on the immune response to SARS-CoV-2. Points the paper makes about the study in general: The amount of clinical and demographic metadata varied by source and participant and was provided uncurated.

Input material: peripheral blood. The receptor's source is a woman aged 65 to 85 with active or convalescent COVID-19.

The CDR3 protein sequence reads: CASSLDREMNTEAFF. Read as DNA, the sequence is TGTGCCAGCAGCTTGGATAGGGAGATGAACACTGAAGCTTTCTTT. The chain is made from TRBV5-4 and TRBJ1-1; too little of a D gene remains to name it. Per the germline V gene (reference sequence), SGHNT is the CDR1 and YYREEE is the CDR2. The CDR3 measures 15 amino acids from cysteine to phenylalanine. Just the 45-base CDR3 DNA is kept, in frame starting at base 1. The V and J ends are trimmed by 0 bases and 0 bases, leaving 9 bases between them.